The clone carrying this T cell receptor (beta chain) was counted between two and nine times. Original methodology: Amplification of reference gene primers was used by the study to estimate nucleated cell counts. The method was immunoSEQ multiplex PCR; TCRdb's version includes in-frame clones alone and lacks a portion of them. The V and J calls and clone size were taken over from that table, and D and trimming were inferred from the DNA. The data contain some 120,000 clones, over 80% of them singletons. This sample was included in a study of blood T cell repertoires in COVID-19. Study-wide context: Researchers got acute and convalescent COVID-19 samples from the United States, Italy and Spain. Sources were T cells, B-cell-depleted T cells, or PBMCs; the material itself was cDNA or gDNA.

The CDR3 contains 13 residues. Germline CDR1 and CDR2: MNHEY and SVGAGI. V was cut by 4 bases and J by 7 bases, with 13 bases left in between. The clonotype originates from a man between 65 and 80 years old with acute or convalescent COVID-19. The chain couples TRBV6-5 to TRBJ1-1; TRBD1 is a possible D gene (6 bases). What was sequenced was peripheral blood. In nucleotides, the CDR3 is TGTGCCAGCAGTTCCAGGGGTAGGGGTGAAGCTTTCTTT. This gives the protein CASSSRGRGEAFF.